This is a list of T cell receptor beta chains from one sample in a study of blood T cells in healthy people across ages. TCRdb itself ran the 5' RACE reads through MiXCR, one entry per CDR3 protein. The sample gives some 750,000 distinct CDR3 sequences, approximately 21% of which show up once; about 22% is in the top ten. The specimen was blood. The receptors originated from a man in his 70s in good health. Each CDR3 is given with its conserved first and last residue. D genes are given only for firm matches. Some rows mark clone size as missing; the rest say once, few, many or name a class of expanded clone.

j_call	cdr3_length	d_call	v_call	clone_size	cdr3_aa	cdr3_nt
TRBJ1-2	12	-	TRBV28	few	CASRPVGYGYTF	TGTGCCAGCCGCCCGGTGGGCTATGGCTACACCTTC
TRBJ1-3	15	-	TRBV12-3/TRBV12-4	-	CASKPSGVSGNTIYF	TGTGCCAGCAAGCCCTCGGGAGTCTCTGGAAACACCATATATTTT
TRBJ1-6	14	-	TRBV18	few	CASSPGRYNSPLHF	TGTGCCAGCTCACCCGGACGGTATAATTCACCCCTCCACTTT
TRBJ2-2	16	TRBD2	TRBV7-2	-	CASSLGLAGPTGELFF	TGTGCCAGCAGCTTAGGTCTAGCGGGGCCCACCGGGGAGCTGTTTTTT
TRBJ2-3	15	-	TRBV5-1	-	CASSPRGGDADTQYF	TGCGCCAGCAGCCCCCGGGGAGGCGACGCAGATACGCAGTATTTT
TRBJ2-4	14	-	TRBV20-1	-	CSALHWGEQDIQYF	TGCAGTGCTCTCCACTGGGGGGAGCAAGACATTCAGTACTTC
TRBJ2-1	16	TRBD1	TRBV6-1	-	CASSLTGTGGPNEQFF	TGTGCCAGCAGTTTAACCGGGACAGGGGGCCCAAATGAGCAGTTCTTC
TRBJ1-5	13	-	TRBV12-3/TRBV12-4	many	CASSLQGYQPQHF	TGTGCCAGCAGTTTACAGGGGTATCAGCCCCAGCATTTT
TRBJ2-3	15	TRBD2	TRBV20-1	few	CSARDAGGPTDTQYF	TGCAGTGCTAGAGATGCGGGGGGGCCCACAGATACGCAGTATTTT
TRBJ2-1	15	-	TRBV24-1	many	CATSDPNIGDNEQFF	TGTGCCACCAGTGATCCTAATATAGGGGACAATGAGCAGTTCTTC
TRBJ2-1	15	-	TRBV20-1	-	CSARSMWGGDNEQFF	TGCAGTGCTAGGTCAATGTGGGGGGGCGACAATGAGCAGTTCTTC
TRBJ2-4	17	TRBD1	TRBV7-2	-	CASSLDRDRVTKNIQYF	TGTGCCAGCAGCTTAGACCGGGACAGGGTAACCAAAAACATTCAGTACTTC
TRBJ2-5	14	-	TRBV30	-	CAWTPGPEIETQYF	TGTGCCTGGACCCCCGGCCCGGAGATTGAGACCCAGTACTTC
TRBJ2-3	12	-	TRBV6-6	few	CAIAGSTDTQYF	TGTGCCATCGCCGGGAGCACAGATACGCAGTATTTT
TRBJ2-5	13	-	TRBV7-8	-	CGSSLGLRGTQYF	TGTGGCAGCAGCTTAGGACTCCGAGGGACCCAGTACTTC
TRBJ2-1	14	-	TRBV28	once	CASSQRTVQETQFF	TGTGCCAGCAGTCAAAGGACGGTGCAAGAGACCCAGTTCTTC
TRBJ1-5	14	-	TRBV2	-	CASREDRGNQPQHF	TGTGCCAGCCGCGAGGACAGAGGCAATCAGCCCCAGCATTTT
TRBJ1-1	14	-	TRBV16	-	CASSQSTVGTEAFF	TGTGCCAGCAGCCAATCGACGGTCGGGACTGAAGCTTTCTTT
TRBJ1-1	14	-	TRBV5-1	few	CASSFLGENTEAFF	TGCGCCAGCAGCTTTTTAGGCGAGAACACTGAAGCTTTCTTT
TRBJ1-2	12	-	TRBV6-5	-	CASSDEFYGYTF	TGTGCCAGCAGTGACGAGTTCTATGGCTACACCTTC
TRBJ2-3	17	TRBD2	TRBV5-1	-	CASSGNGLAGVTDTQYF	TGCGCCAGCAGCGGCAATGGACTAGCGGGAGTCACAGATACGCAGTATTTT
TRBJ1-2	16	-	TRBV24-1	few	CATSFPLPGQDYGYTF	TGTGCCACCAGTTTCCCACTACCGGGACAAGACTATGGCTACACCTTC
TRBJ2-5	14	-	TRBV3-1	many	CASSQQAGPETQYF	TGTGCCAGCAGCCAACAGGCGGGGCCGGAGACCCAGTACTTC
TRBJ1-1	15	-	TRBV11-2	-	CASSSTGYPGTEAFF	TGTGCCAGCAGCTCAACAGGTTACCCGGGGACTGAAGCTTTCTTT
TRBJ1-1	14	-	TRBV10-3	few	CAISEGREWTEAFF	TGTGCCATCAGTGAGGGCAGGGAATGGACTGAAGCTTTCTTT
TRBJ1-1	14	-	TRBV7-2	few	CASSLSQGWTEAFF	TGTGCCAGCAGCTTATCTCAGGGATGGACTGAAGCTTTCTTT
TRBJ2-7	17	-	TRBV10-2	-	CASRLVGLTESSYEQYF	TGCGCCAGCAGATTGGTTGGACTCACCGAGAGCTCCTACGAGCAGTACTTC
TRBJ1-2	14	TRBD1	TRBV5-1	few	CASSLDRTGNGYTF	TGCGCCAGCAGCTTGGATCGGACAGGGAATGGCTACACCTTC
TRBJ2-3	16	-	TRBV29-1	-	CSVGGVGSSFADTQYF	TGCAGCGTAGGCGGGGTGGGCAGCTCTTTTGCAGATACGCAGTATTTT
TRBJ1-1	16	-	TRBV10-3	-	CAISEGAVIMNTEAFF	TGTGCCATCAGTGAGGGGGCAGTGATTATGAACACTGAAGCTTTCTTT
TRBJ1-5	13	-	TRBV7-2	many	CASSFGLGQPQHF	TGTGCCAGCAGCTTCGGGCTTGGTCAGCCCCAGCATTTT
TRBJ1-6	15	-	TRBV14	-	CASSQQTGGYSPLHF	TGTGCCAGCAGCCAACAGACGGGGGGTTATTCACCCCTCCACTTT
TRBJ2-2	16	-	TRBV11-1	-	CASSLSRGLKTGELFF	TGTGCCAGCAGCTTAAGTCGCGGTCTTAAGACCGGGGAGCTGTTTTTT
TRBJ2-3	15	-	TRBV3-1	-	CASSQVLEGTDTQYF	TGTGCCAGCAGCCAAGTTTTAGAGGGCACAGATACGCAGTATTTT
TRBJ2-5	16	TRBD2	TRBV11-2	-	CASSSTRIAGGETQYF	TGTGCCAGCAGCTCCACCCGAATAGCGGGGGGAGAGACCCAGTACTTC
TRBJ1-1	14	-	TRBV20-1	-	CSARDRRVNTEAFF	TGCAGTGCTAGAGATCGCAGGGTCAACACTGAAGCTTTCTTT
TRBJ2-1	17	TRBD2	TRBV7-2	few	CASSYQAGGPPYNEQFF	TGTGCCAGCAGCTACCAGGCGGGGGGGCCCCCCTACAATGAGCAGTTCTTC
TRBJ1-1	18	-	TRBV14	-	CASSHRFGGGGMNTEAFF	TGTGCCAGCAGCCATCGCTTCGGGGGAGGTGGGATGAACACTGAAGCTTTCTTT
TRBJ2-3	18	TRBD2	TRBV3-1	-	CASSQVRLAGPSTDTQYF	TGTGCCAGCAGCCAAGTTCGACTAGCGGGGCCTAGCACAGATACGCAGTATTTT
TRBJ1-2	14	TRBD1	TRBV5-1	few	CASSLGTGERGYTF	TGCGCCAGCAGCTTGGGGACAGGGGAACGTGGCTACACCTTC
TRBJ1-4	15	-	TRBV20-1	-	CSAPDRAATNEKLFF	TGCAGTGCCCCGGACAGAGCTGCAACTAATGAAAAACTGTTTTTT
TRBJ2-1	14	TRBD1	TRBV27	-	CASSSRDSTNEQFF	TGTGCCAGCAGTTCTCGGGACAGTACGAATGAGCAGTTCTTC
TRBJ1-2	14	-	TRBV5-4	-	CASSTSGANYGYTF	TGTGCCAGCAGCACGTCTGGGGCTAACTATGGCTACACCTTC
TRBJ2-7	12	-	TRBV29-1	-	CSVEDPRDEQYF	TGCAGCGTTGAAGACCCGCGCGACGAGCAGTACTTC
TRBJ1-4	16	-	TRBV5-1	many	CASSTRTGRTNEKLFF	TGCGCCAGCAGCACCCGCACAGGGAGGACTAATGAAAAACTGTTTTTT
TRBJ1-5	14	TRBD1	TRBV28	few	CASRQGGFNQPQHF	TGTGCCAGCCGACAGGGAGGATTCAATCAGCCCCAGCATTTT
TRBJ1-2	17	-	TRBV11-2	few	CASNKISSQRSNYGYTF	TGTGCCAGCAACAAGATTTCTTCGCAGAGATCAAACTATGGCTACACCTTC
TRBJ1-4	13	TRBD1	TRBV12-3/TRBV12-4	few	CASSKGDSEKLFF	TGTGCCAGCAGCAAAGGGGACAGTGAAAAACTGTTTTTT
TRBJ2-7	18	TRBD1	TRBV7-8	-	CASSLGRRQGATSYEQYF	TGTGCCAGCAGCTTAGGGAGAAGACAGGGGGCGACCTCCTACGAGCAGTACTTC
TRBJ2-1	15	TRBD2	TRBV10-3	few	CAISEERENYNEQFF	TGTGCCATCAGTGAGGAGCGGGAGAATTACAATGAGCAGTTCTTC
TRBJ2-1	15	TRBD1	TRBV27	-	CASSLLTGVYNEQFF	TGTGCCAGCAGTTTACTTACAGGGGTCTACAATGAGCAGTTCTTC